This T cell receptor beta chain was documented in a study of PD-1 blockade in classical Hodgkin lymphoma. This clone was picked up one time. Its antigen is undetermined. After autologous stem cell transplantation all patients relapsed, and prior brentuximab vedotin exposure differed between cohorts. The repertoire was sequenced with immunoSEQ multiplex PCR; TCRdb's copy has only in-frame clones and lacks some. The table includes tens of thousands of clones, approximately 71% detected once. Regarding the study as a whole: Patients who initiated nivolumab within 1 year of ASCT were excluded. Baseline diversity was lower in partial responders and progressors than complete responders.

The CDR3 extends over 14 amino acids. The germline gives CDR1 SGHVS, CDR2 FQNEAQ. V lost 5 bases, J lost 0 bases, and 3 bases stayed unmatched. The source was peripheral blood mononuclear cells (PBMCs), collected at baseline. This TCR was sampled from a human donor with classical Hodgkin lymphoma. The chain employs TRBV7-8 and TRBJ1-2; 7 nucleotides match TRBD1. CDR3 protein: CASSPGQSNYGYTF. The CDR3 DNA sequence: TGTGCCAGCAGCCCGGGACAGTCTAACTATGGCTACACCTTC.